This TCR beta chain was observed in a study of cytomegalovirus exposure and HLA in healthy donors. A word on this clone: What it recognizes is unknown.

Findings of the study overall: Most TCRs appeared rarely, but some public TCRs recurred in many donors. The listing of about 150 TCR beta chains classed them as cytomegalovirus-associated.

Assay: immunoSEQ multiplex PCR; the TCRdb copy retains only in-frame clones and omits some. The data hold some 150,000 clones, with approximately 92% observed a single time. The CDR3 spans 18 residues. J was trimmed by 6 bases and V by 4 bases; bases with no gene match: 19. This TCR was sampled from a woman aged 18-29 years in good health and CMV-seropositive. Sequenced sample: PBMCs. This chain joins TRBV23-1 and TRBJ2-7; TRBD1 matches 9 bases. TRBV23-1 qualifies as an ORF whose function is uncertain. CDR3 nucleotides: TGCGCCAGCAGTCCCCACGGCAGGGGACAGGGTATTCTCTCCGAGCAGTACTTC. This encodes CASSPHGRGQGILSEQYF.